Presented here are 4 T cell receptor beta chains from one specimen sequenced in a study of blood T cell repertoires in COVID-19. The method was immunoSEQ multiplex PCR; TCRdb's version includes in-frame clones alone and lacks a portion of them. The table lists 160,000 or so clones, roughly 90% of them singletons. Sequencing input: PBMCs or T cells enriched from blood (not recorded which). These receptors came from a woman in her fifties or sixties who had recovered from COVID-19.

J is TRBJ2-1 and V is TRBV3-1 (or the pseudogene TRBV3-2), with D possibly matching TRBD1 (5 bases). This CDR3 contains 15 residues. V was shortened by 2 bases and J by 8 bases, with 16 bases between the two germline ends. Germline lookup yields CDR1 LGHDT and CDR2 YNNKEL (reference sequence). The CDR3 reads CASSQQTSGKDEQFF. CDR3 nucleotides: TGTGCCAGCAGCCAACAGACCTCAGGGAAAGATGAGCAGTTCTTC.

The chain uses TRBV3-1 (or the pseudogene TRBV3-2) and TRBJ2-1, with D unresolved. CDR3 length equals 12 residues. Germline lookup yields CDR1 LGHDT and CDR2 YNNKEL (reference sequence). The V gene lost 0 bases and the J gene lost 9 bases, with 6 bases spanning the gap. CDR3 sequence: CASSQETGEQFF. The CDR3 nucleotides are TGTGCCAGCAGCCAAGAAACGGGTGAGCAGTTCTTC.

V is TRBV6-2 or TRBV6-3 and J is TRBJ2-1; TRBD2 aligns across 11 bases. The CDR3 consists of 18 residues. Germline CDR1 is MNHEY and CDR2 is SVGEGT. After removal of 2 bases from V and 8 bases from J, the junction contained 14 bases not matched to a gene. The CDR3 loop reads CASSYSLGSGGALDEQFF. The CDR3 DNA is TGTGCCAGCAGTTACAGCCTTGGTAGCGGGGGGGCACTCGATGAGCAGTTCTTC.

The CDR3 DNA is TGTGCCAGCAGCGTACGGCCCGACAGGGGTAACACTGAAGCTTTCTTT. This codes for CASSVRPDRGNTEAFF. The genes are TRBV9 and TRBJ1-1; TRBD1 aligns across 8 bases. There are 16 residues in the CDR3. Germline lookup yields CDR1 SGDLS and CDR2 YYNGEE. V trimming: 1 base; J trimming: 2 bases; junction bases outside the gene matches: 7.